This T cell receptor (beta chain) was recorded in a study of T cell responses to AZD1222 COVID-19 vaccine. General study points: Reportedly, close to half of spike-specific TCRs are directed against unmutated variant regions. Mostly white British, mostly female donors; authors suggested clonal diversity may be underestimated. After two AZD1222 doses, spike-specific TCR breadth and depth rose versus day 0.

In germline, CDR1 is MDHEN, CDR2 SYDVKM. Deletions cut 5 bases from V and 3 bases from J, with 13 bases between. The CDR3 loop spans 14 amino acids. Sequencing used immunoSEQ multiplex PCR; TCRdb keeps in-frame clones, though not all of them. The repertoire has approximately 190,000 clones, about nine tenths of them found once; the top ten carry about 3%. This clone has just one count. Antigen: not known. The chain links TRBV28 to TRBJ1-2; D gene uncertain. The sequence came from an adult in good health. Sequencing used peripheral blood, obtained on day 0 of MenACWY control vaccination. Written as DNA, the CDR3 is TGTGCCAGCAGTAACCCCCGGGTTGACTATGGCTACACCTTC. This gives the protein CASSNPRVDYGYTF.